The 22 T cell receptor beta chains reported below all come from one sample, sequenced in a study of technical replicates of blood from a handful of donors. Sequencing used immunoSEQ multiplex PCR; TCRdb keeps in-frame clones, though not all of them. The sample has about 70,000 clones; 92% are singletons. Material for sequencing was T cells isolated from PBMCs. The receptors here all came from a human donor in good health.

This chain uses TRBV16 with TRBJ2-7, with 9 bases lining up with TRBD2. V shed 3 bases, J shed 3 bases, and the junction held 6 bases outside the gene matches. Germline V CDR1 and CDR2: KGHSY, FQNENV. The CDR3 loop spans 15 amino acids. The CDR3 nucleotides are TGTGCCAGCAGCCAGTTGGGACTAGCCAACTACGAGCAGTACTTC. This translates into CASSQLGLANYEQYF.

The genes are TRBV19 and TRBJ1-5; D call uncertain. Trimming left V 2 bases short and J 6 bases short, with 8 bases between. Germline-derived CDR1 and CDR2 are LNHDA and SQIVND (reference sequence). The CDR3 is made up of 13 amino acids. The CDR3 protein is CASSIPPSQPQHF. The CDR3 nucleotides read TGTGCCAGTAGTATACCTCCCTCTCAGCCCCAGCATTTT.

As DNA, the CDR3 is TGTGCCAGCAGTGTCATCCCCCAAGGAAACACCATATATTTT. It yields the protein CASSVIPQGNTIYF. The chain has TRBV6-1 and TRBJ1-3; D gene uncertain. CDR3 length: 14 amino acids. From germline, CDR1 is MNHNS and CDR2 SASEGT. The V end lost 4 bases, the J end lost 4 bases, and 11 bases lay between the germline ends.

There are many counts of this clone. The genes are TRBV7-9 and TRBJ2-7, with no clear D. CDR1 is SEHNR, CDR2 FQNEAQ, per germline (reference sequence). V was shortened by 1 base and J by 2 bases, with 9 bases between the two germline ends. This CDR3 is built from 14 residues. Written as DNA, the CDR3 is TGTGCCAGCAGCTTAGGATTCGCGGCCTACGAGCAGTACTTC. Protein sequence: CASSLGFAAYEQYF.

This clone showed up just once. DNA of the CDR3: TGTGCCAGCAGTGGACTACGGGGCACTGAAGCTTTCTTT. Its translation: CASSGLRGTEAFF. The rearrangement links TRBV11-3 to TRBJ1-1; D gene ambiguous. V lost 6 bases and J lost 4, with 12 bases in between. This CDR3 is built from 13 residues. Germline CDR1 and CDR2: SGHNT and YENEEA.

V and J are TRBV7-6 and TRBJ2-2; TRBD2 aligns across 14 bases. Trimming took 5 bases from V and 4 from J; bases not matched to a gene: 6. The CDR3 is made up of 17 amino acids. Germline CDR1 SGHVS, CDR2 FNYEAQ. The CDR3 nucleotides are TGTGCCAGCAGCCAGACTAGCGGGAGGGCCGTCACCGGGGAGCTGTTTTTT. Encoded protein: CASSQTSGRAVTGELFF.

This chain uses TRBV11-2 with TRBJ2-7, with 8 bases lining up with TRBD1. V lost 3 bases, J lost 0 bases, and 7 bases stayed unmatched. This CDR3 contains 16 residues. CDR1 SGHAT and CDR2 FQNNGV come from the germline V gene. This CDR3 is CASSFPGQGASYEQYF. In nucleotides, the CDR3 is TGTGCCAGCAGCTTCCCTGGTCAGGGGGCCTCCTACGAGCAGTACTTC.

This rearrangement joins TRBV16 to TRBJ1-2; D remains unclear. The length of the CDR3 is 14 residues. Germline CDR1 reads KGHSY; CDR2 reads FQNENV. V was cut by 0 bases and J by 4 bases, with 9 bases left in between. In DNA, the CDR3 is TGTGCCAGCAGCCAATCGCGACAACCCTATGGCTACACCTTC. Translated: CASSQSRQPYGYTF.

The V call is TRBV6-5, the J call TRBJ1-2; tentative D call: TRBD1 (6 bases). This CDR3 contains 15 residues. Germline V gives CDR1 MNHEY, CDR2 SVGAGI. V lost 0 bases and J 4 bases, leaving 12 bases between the germline ends. CDR3 protein: CASSYSVAGAYGYTF. In DNA form, the CDR3 reads TGTGCCAGCAGTTACTCGGTTGCGGGGGCCTATGGCTACACCTTC.

This chain connects TRBV27 to TRBJ2-1; D remains unclear. Trimming stripped 5 bases from V and 4 bases from J, with 9 bases between. The CDR3 extends over 13 amino acids. From germline, CDR1 is MNHEY and CDR2 SMNVEV (reference sequence). Here the CDR3 DNA reads TGTGCCAGCAGTCCCGACTCGTACAATGAGCAGTTCTTC. Its protein product is CASSPDSYNEQFF.

The rearrangement joins TRBV7-2 to TRBJ2-1; weak D call: TRBD2 (6 bases). Germline CDR1 SGHTA, CDR2 FQGNSA. The CDR3 length is 14 residues. With 1 base removed from V and 10 bases from J, the gap between germline ends came to 14 bases. This chain's CDR3 is CASSLGGTVGEQFF. CDR3 DNA sequence: TGTGCCAGCAGCTTAGGGGGGACTGTGGGGGAGCAGTTCTTC.

The chain carries TRBV30 and TRBJ2-7, with D perhaps matching TRBD2 (6 bases). Per the germline V gene, CDR1 is GTSNPN and CDR2 is SVGIG (reference sequence). This CDR3 has 15 amino acids. Between the trimmed V and J ends, which lost 5 bases and 3 bases, there was a span of 20 bases. In DNA, the CDR3 is TGTGCCTGGGACAAAAAGACTAGAGATAGCTACGAGCAGTACTTC. Protein sequence: CAWDKKTRDSYEQYF.

The genes are TRBV7-3 and TRBJ2-2; TRBD2 agrees at 12 bases. With V trimmed by 6 bases and J by 2 bases, 4 bases remained unmatched. The CDR3 spans 16 residues. CDR1 is SGHTA and CDR2 is FQGTGA in the germline V gene. The CDR3: CASSLAGGFNTGELFF. CDR3 DNA sequence: TGTGCCAGCAGTCTAGCGGGAGGGTTTAACACCGGGGAGCTGTTTTTT.

The chain couples TRBV28 to TRBJ2-7, with 13 bases lining up with TRBD2. The germline CDR1 and CDR2 sequences are MDHEN and SYDVKM. The CDR3 is made up of 18 amino acids. Losses at the gene ends were 2 bases for V and 0 bases for J; bases not matched to a gene: 7. CDR3 residues: CASSLPGTSGASSYEQYF. CDR3 sequence (DNA): TGTGCCAGCAGTTTACCCGGGACTAGCGGGGCTAGCTCCTACGAGCAGTACTTC.

This clone was observed a few times. V usage is TRBV2 and J usage is TRBJ2-1, with TRBD2 matching over 8 bases. This CDR3 spans 15 amino acids. Germline V gene data show CDR1 as SNHLY and CDR2 as FYNNEI. Unmatched junction bases numbered 6, after V lost 1 base and J lost 7 bases. The CDR3 protein is CASSEGGRPGNEQFF. CDR3 nucleotides: TGTGCCAGCAGTGAAGGCGGGAGGCCGGGGAATGAGCAGTTCTTC.

This clone was picked up one time. This chain connects TRBV27 to TRBJ1-4, with D possibly TRBD1 on 6 matching bases. CDR1 and CDR2 from the germline V gene are MNHEY and SMNVEV (reference sequence). The CDR3 is 15 residues long. Deletions cut 7 bases from V and 5 bases from J, with 17 bases between. For the CDR3, the DNA is TGTGCCAGCAAAGTTCAAGCAGGGGCAAATGAAAAACTGTTTTTT. Its translation is CASKVQAGANEKLFF.

This rearrangement joins TRBV4-3 to TRBJ1-4; 7 bases are shared with TRBD1. Trimming took 2 bases from V and 4 from J; bases not matched to a gene: 13. Per germline, CDR1 LGHNA and CDR2 YSLEER. CDR3 length: 18 residues. CDR3 loop: CASSQTGQYILNNEKLFF. The DNA of the CDR3 is TGCGCCAGCAGCCAAACGGGACAGTATATTCTCAATAATGAAAAACTGTTTTTT.

This chain joins TRBV4-2 and TRBJ2-7, with 11 nucleotides matching TRBD2. Germline assignment: CDR1 LGHNA and CDR2 YNFKEQ. After removal of 1 base from V and 0 bases from J, the junction contained 8 bases not matched to a gene. The CDR3 extends over 18 amino acids. For the CDR3, the DNA is TGTGCCAGCAGCCAAGGCCCTAGCGGGAGGACTAGCTCCTACGAGCAGTACTTC. Translation: CASSQGPSGRTSSYEQYF.

This rearrangement joins TRBV19 to TRBJ1-4; possible D gene TRBD1, 6 bases. The germline V and J ends were trimmed by 6 bases and 17 bases, with 16 bases remaining between them. CDR1 LNHDA and CDR2 SQIVND come from the germline V gene (reference sequence). The CDR3 is 11 residues long. The chain's CDR3 is CASRGDKNLFF. The CDR3 DNA sequence: TGTGCCAGTAGGGGGGACAAGAATCTTTTTTTT.

The gene calls are TRBV2 and TRBJ1-4; D is unresolved. The CDR3 is 14 amino acids. Per the germline V gene, CDR1 is SNHLY and CDR2 is FYNNEI. V lost 7 bases and J 5 bases, leaving 14 bases between the germline ends. Written as DNA, the CDR3 is TGTGCCAGCACGTTCCGGCGCGGGAATGAAAAACTGTTTTTT. Amino acids: CASTFRRGNEKLFF.

This sequence joins TRBV30 and TRBJ2-6; 8 positions agree with TRBD1. Losses at the gene ends were 2 bases for V and 1 base for J; bases not matched to a gene: 4. The germline gives CDR1 GTSNPN, CDR2 SVGIG (reference sequence). CDR3 size: 16 residues. The CDR3 here is CAWSLTGGSGANVLTF. CDR3 nucleotide sequence: TGTGCCTGGAGTCTAACAGGGGGGTCTGGGGCCAACGTCCTGACTTTC.

CDR3 amino acids: CASSIAVYNEQFF. As DNA, the CDR3 is TGTGCCAGCAGCATCGCGGTTTACAATGAGCAGTTCTTC. The rearrangement uses TRBV7-9 and TRBJ2-1, with D uncertain. The CDR3 sequence is 13 residues long. In germline, CDR1 is SEHNR, CDR2 FQNEAQ (reference sequence). The V gene lost 5 bases and the J gene lost 4 bases, with 9 bases spanning the gap.